Listed here are 32 T cell receptor beta chains from one sample, sequenced in a study of T-cell reconstitution after alpha-beta-depleted transplantation in children. A library of TCRbeta sequences, prepared with unique molecular identifiers, was generated. From the PCR reads, TCRdb called clonotypes with MiXCR, one entry per CDR3 protein. The sample carries around 100,000 distinct CDR3 sequences, around 10% recorded once. Sample: PBMCs, taken before TCRalphabeta/CD19-depleted stem cell transplant. The receptors originated from a boy aged 2 to 9 with acute lymphoblastic leukemia, due to receive a stem cell transplant.

This clonotype was detected many times. The V call is TRBV20-1, the J call TRBJ2-1, with D possibly TRBD2 on 6 matching bases. V dropped 6 bases and J dropped 2 bases, with 14 bases sitting between them. This CDR3 is 14 amino acids long. The germline V gene encodes CDR1 DFQATT and CDR2 SNEGSKA (reference sequence). The CDR3 loop reads CSAKRGRTYNEQFF. DNA for the CDR3: TGCAGTGCCAAACGGGGGAGGACCTACAATGAGCAGTTCTTC.

This clonotype turned up a few times. V is TRBV5-1 and J is TRBJ2-7; TRBD2 agrees at 8 bases. The CDR3 length is 15 residues. CDR1 SGHRS and CDR2 YFSETQ come from the germline V gene. With V trimmed by 4 bases and J by 5 bases, 11 bases remained unmatched. The CDR3 protein is CASSGKSGSLDEQYF. CDR3 nucleotide sequence: TGCGCCAGCAGCGGAAAAAGCGGGAGTTTGGACGAGCAGTACTTC. The full variable domain, its missing parts supplied by reference TRBV5-1 and TRBJ2-7, is KAGVTQTPRYLIKTRGQQVTLSCSPISGHRSVSWYQQTPGQGLQFLFEYFSETQRNKGNFPGRFSGRQFSNSRSEMNVSTLELGDSALYLCASSGKSGSLDEQYFGPGTRLTVT.

This clonotype came up a few times. This rearrangement joins TRBV11-2 to TRBJ2-5; a weak D match, TRBD2 (5 bases). V shed 1 base and J shed 3 bases, with 12 bases lying between them. Germline V gene lookup returns CDR1 SGHAT and CDR2 FQNNGV. The CDR3 is made up of 15 amino acids. The CDR3 DNA is TGTGCCAGCAGCTTAGGTTTTAACGGGAAAGAGACCCAGTACTTC. Protein sequence: CASSLGFNGKETQYF. Together with reference TRBV11-2 and TRBJ2-5, the CDR3 gives the full variable domain: EAGVAQSPRYKIIEKRQSVAFWCNPISGHATLYWYQQILGQGPKLLIQFQNNGVVDDSQLPKDRFSAERLKGVDSTLKIQPAKLEDSAVYLCASSLGFNGKETQYFGPGTRLLVL.

This chain links TRBV5-1 with TRBJ2-3; D may be TRBD2 (6 bases). Germline CDR1 and CDR2: SGHRS and YFSETQ. V dropped 5 bases and J dropped 1 base, with 17 bases sitting between them. The CDR3 has 16 residues. The CDR3 loop is CASRSGYAGRTDTQYF. CDR3 bases: TGCGCCAGCAGATCCGGGTATGCGGGACGCACAGATACGCAGTATTTT. Full variable domain (outside the CDR3, taken from reference TRBV5-1 and TRBJ2-3): KAGVTQTPRYLIKTRGQQVTLSCSPISGHRSVSWYQQTPGQGLQFLFEYFSETQRNKGNFPGRFSGRQFSNSRSEMNVSTLELGDSALYLCASRSGYAGRTDTQYFGPGTRLTVL.

The V call is TRBV29-1, the J call TRBJ2-5; 8 positions match TRBD2. This CDR3 contains 14 residues. The germline gives CDR1 SQVTM, CDR2 ANQGSEA. V dropped 4 bases and J dropped 5; count of bases not matched to a gene: 9. This chain's CDR3 is CSVVVAGFSETQYF. DNA for the CDR3: TGCAGCGTTGTGGTAGCGGGATTCTCGGAGACCCAGTACTTC. The complete variable domain, with remaining parts taken from reference TRBV29-1 and TRBJ2-5, reads SAVISQKPSRDICQRGTSLTIQCQVDSQVTMMFWYRQQPGQSLTLIATANQGSEATYESGFVIDKFPISRPNLTFSTLTVSNMSPEDSSIYLCSVVVAGFSETQYFGPGTRLLVL.

This clonotype was found a few times. The V and J genes are TRBV20-1 and TRBJ1-1; 9 bases agree with TRBD1. The germline CDR1 and CDR2 sequences are DFQATT and SNEGSKA (reference sequence). With 3 bases clipped from V and 3 bases from J, the junction kept 8 bases outside the gene matches. This CDR3 is built from 15 residues. The CDR3 spells CSARIPGTGYTEAFF. CDR3 nucleotides: TGCAGTGCTAGGATACCCGGGACAGGGTACACTGAAGCTTTCTTT.

This clonotype was seen a few times. The CDR3 bases are TGTGCCACCAGTGATTTGCAAGAGACCCAGTACTTC. Translation gives CATSDLQETQYF. The chain carries TRBV24-1 and TRBJ2-5; D gene uncertain. V was shortened by 0 bases and J by 2 bases, with 0 bases between the two germline ends. Germline V lookup: CDR1 KGHDR, CDR2 SFDVKD. The CDR3 extends over 12 amino acids.

This clonotype was recorded many times. The chain joins TRBV12-3 or TRBV12-4 to TRBJ1-1; D uncertain. V was trimmed by 6 bases and J by 3 bases, leaving 5 bases between them. This CDR3 has 11 residues. The CDR3 DNA sequence: TGTGCCAGCAGCCCTTACACTGAAGCTTTCTTT. Its translation: CASSPYTEAFF.

In this sample, this clonotype turned up once. This chain links TRBV15 with TRBJ2-7, with 8 bases lining up with TRBD1. The CDR3 has 14 amino acids. Per germline, CDR1 LNHNV and CDR2 YYDKDF (reference sequence). V lost 0 bases and J lost 6; bases outside the gene matches: 4. The CDR3 spells CATSREHRGSEQYF. As DNA, the CDR3 is TGTGCCACCAGCAGAGAGCACAGGGGGAGCGAGCAGTACTTC. Full variable domain (outside the CDR3, taken from reference TRBV15 and TRBJ2-7): DAMVIQNPRYQVTQFGKPVTLSCSQTLNHNVMYWYQQKSSQAPKLLFHYYDKDFNNEADTPDNFQSRRPNTSFCFLDIRSPGLGDTAMYLCATSREHRGSEQYFGPGTRLTVT.

This clonotype has more than one count but fewer than ten. CDR3 bases: TGCGCCAGCAGCCAAGATCCCGGCTTTGGAAACACCATATATTTT. Protein product: CASSQDPGFGNTIYF. V is TRBV4-1 and J is TRBJ1-3; D is uncertain. This CDR3 has 15 amino acids. V lost 0 bases to trimming and J lost 3 bases, with 9 bases between them. The germline gives CDR1 MGHRA, CDR2 YSYEKL.

V is TRBV20-1 and J is TRBJ1-2; 11 nucleotides agree with TRBD1. Per the germline V gene, CDR1 is DFQATT and CDR2 is SNEGSKA (reference sequence). The CDR3 is made up of 17 amino acids. V gave up 1 base and J gave up 5 bases; unmatched junction bases: 12. CDR3 nucleotide sequence: TGCAGTGCTAGAGGGGGAGCGCCGGGACAGGGGGGGTATGGCTACACCTTC. Its translation: CSARGGAPGQGGYGYTF.

This clonotype showed up just a few times. The chain uses TRBV5-6 and TRBJ1-1; perhaps TRBD1 as D (5 bases). V lost 1 base and J lost 7, with 17 bases in between. Germline values: CDR1 SGHDT, CDR2 YYEEEE. This CDR3 comprises 15 residues. The chain's CDR3 is CASSLRGGEISEAFF. CDR3 DNA sequence: TGTGCCAGCAGCTTGAGGGGTGGGGAAATCAGTGAAGCTTTCTTT.

In this sample, this clonotype turned up many times. J is TRBJ2-4 and V is TRBV20-1; 10 bases are a match to TRBD1. The CDR3 loop spans 15 amino acids. Germline V lookup: CDR1 DFQATT, CDR2 SNEGSKA (reference sequence). Trimming took 3 bases from V and 4 from J; bases not matched to a gene: 6. The CDR3 DNA reads as TGCAGTGCTAGCGGGGACAGGGGCCGAAAAAACATTCAGTACTTC. This codes for CSASGDRGRKNIQYF.

The chain is built from TRBV6-1 and TRBJ2-6; D call uncertain. V was pared by 7 bases and J by 0 bases, with 7 bases between. The V gene's germline CDR1 is MNHNS and CDR2 SASEGT. The CDR3 is 14 amino acids. The CDR3 nucleotides read TGTGCCAGCAAAACCAGCTCTGGGGCCAACGTCCTGACTTTC. As protein: CASKTSSGANVLTF.

This clonotype appeared many times. The rearrangement joins TRBV5-1 to TRBJ2-6, with D tentatively TRBD1 (6 bases). V was shortened by 0 bases and J by 1 base, with 11 bases between the two germline ends. CDR1 SGHRS and CDR2 YFSETQ come from the germline V gene. The CDR3 is 17 residues long. The CDR3 nucleotides are TGCGCCAGCAGCTTGGAGGACAGACTTTCTGGGGCCAACGTCCTGACTTTC. This codes for CASSLEDRLSGANVLTF.

V gene TRBV2 combines with J gene TRBJ1-3; D unclear. CDR1 and CDR2 from the germline V gene are SNHLY and FYNNEI. CDR3 length: 14 amino acids. The germline V and J ends were trimmed by 5 bases and 2 bases, with 10 bases remaining between them. CDR3 loop: CASSSDVTGNTIYF. The CDR3 coding sequence is TGTGCCAGCAGTTCCGACGTTACTGGAAACACCATATATTTT.

The J gene is TRBJ2-7, the V gene TRBV2; D not resolved. CDR1 SNHLY and CDR2 FYNNEI come from the germline V gene. V lost 4 bases to trimming and J lost 0 bases, with 7 bases between them. The CDR3 sequence is 13 residues long. The CDR3 region has the DNA TGTGCCAGCAGTGTTCGTGACTCCTACGAGCAGTACTTC. It codes for CASSVRDSYEQYF.

This rearrangement joins TRBV10-2 to TRBJ1-2, with D perhaps matching TRBD1 (6 bases). The V gene's germline CDR1 is WSHSY and CDR2 SAAADI. V dropped 8 bases and J dropped 7 bases, with 17 bases sitting between them. This CDR3 is 13 amino acids long. The CDR3 DNA reads as TGCGCCAGCGGGGGCAGCCCGGCTGGTGGCTACACCTTC. Its translation is CASGGSPAGGYTF.

This clonotype was detected only a few times. The chain is built from TRBV5-1 and TRBJ1-5; unclear D gene. The germline gives CDR1 SGHRS, CDR2 YFSETQ. This CDR3 is 13 amino acids long. V lost 4 bases to trimming and J lost 7 bases, with 12 bases between them. CDR3 DNA: TGCGCCAGCAGCCCCCGGGCGGGGCAGCCCCAGCATTTT. Its translation is CASSPRAGQPQHF. Together with reference TRBV5-1 and TRBJ1-5, the CDR3 gives the full variable domain: KAGVTQTPRYLIKTRGQQVTLSCSPISGHRSVSWYQQTPGQGLQFLFEYFSETQRNKGNFPGRFSGRQFSNSRSEMNVSTLELGDSALYLCASSPRAGQPQHFGDGTRLSIL.

The table lists this clonotype with a few counts. The rearrangement uses TRBV3-1 and TRBJ1-1; the match to TRBD1 covers 7 bases. Per the germline V gene, CDR1 is LGHDT and CDR2 is YNNKEL (reference sequence). The CDR3 runs 14 residues. With V trimmed by 4 bases and J by 7 bases, 9 bases remained unmatched. The CDR3 nucleotides read TGTGCCAGCAGCCCCCCAGGGGGGAATCGTGAAGCTTTCTTT. It specifies CASSPPGGNREAFF.

A note on this clonotype: At one boundary the junction diverges from the germline segment, which might be a read error. V gene TRBV6-1 combines with J gene TRBJ2-7; unclear D gene. Germline V lookup: CDR1 MNHNS, CDR2 SASEGT. The CDR3 is made up of 17 amino acids. The chain's CDR3 is CASSDGAVVGRPYEHYF. The CDR3 DNA reads as TGTGCCAGCAGTGATGGTGCGGTAGTTGGCAGACCCTACGAGCATTACTTC.

The chain couples TRBV29-1 to TRBJ2-5; TRBD1 matches at 12 bases. There are 15 residues in the CDR3. Unmatched junction bases numbered 8, after V lost 5 bases and J lost 4 bases. Germline V gives CDR1 SQVTM, CDR2 ANQGSEA. The CDR3 DNA follows: TGCAGCGTTTGGGCCCGGGACAGGGGGCGAGAGACCCAGTACTTC. Protein product: CSVWARDRGRETQYF.

This clonotype turned up a few times. This chain joins TRBV6-5 and TRBJ2-1; either TRBD1 or TRBD2 may fit D (5 bases each). The CDR3 is 16 amino acids. Germline loops: CDR1 MNHEY, CDR2 SVGAGI. Trimming shortened V by 0 bases and J by 4 bases, and 13 bases separated the two germline ends. The CDR3 loop is CASSYSGRETYNEQFF. In DNA, the CDR3 is TGTGCCAGCAGTTACTCGGGACGGGAAACGTACAATGAGCAGTTCTTC.

Only a few counts were recorded for this clonotype. V usage is TRBV12-3 or TRBV12-4 and J usage is TRBJ2-7; TRBD2 might be the D (6 bases). The V end was cut by 6 bases, the J end by 4 bases, with 22 bases between. The CDR3 totals 16 residues. CDR3 sequence (DNA): TGTGCCAGCAGGGCGGGGTCGCGATCCGGAGGGTACGAGCAGTACTTC. It is translated as CASRAGSRSGGYEQYF.

This rearrangement joins TRBV5-3 to TRBJ2-1, with D possibly TRBD2 on 5 matching bases. TRBV5-3 is flagged as an ORF with uncertain function. Trimming removed 9 bases at V and 10 bases at J, with 20 bases between. The CDR3 loop spans 13 amino acids. The CDR3 sequence: CAMSPGFSGEQFF. In DNA, the CDR3 is TGTGCCATGAGCCCTGGGTTCTCGGGGGAGCAGTTCTTC.

Many counts were recorded for this clonotype. CDR3 bases: TGTGCCAGCAGGACCACAGGGAGGTCTGGGGCCAACGTCCTGACTTTC. Translating it yields CASRTTGRSGANVLTF. The chain employs TRBV12-3 or TRBV12-4 and TRBJ2-6; D tentatively reads TRBD1 or TRBD2 (6 bases each). The CDR3 covers 16 residues. Trimming cost V 6 bases and J 1 base, with 13 bases left between them.

This rearrangement joins TRBV5-1 to TRBJ1-1, with D unclear. Germline lookup yields CDR1 SGHRS and CDR2 YFSETQ. The V end lost 0 bases, the J end lost 6 bases, and 15 bases lay between the germline ends. The CDR3 is 15 residues long. The CDR3 nucleotides are TGCGCCAGCAGCTTGGAACCCGGAGGTCATGCTGAAGCTTTCTTT. Amino acid sequence: CASSLEPGGHAEAFF.

The chain combines TRBV7-2 with TRBJ2-7; 7 nucleotides agree with TRBD1. The CDR3 has 16 amino acids. Germline V gene sequence: CDR1 SGHTA, CDR2 FQGNSA. V trimming: 5 bases; J trimming: 2 bases; junction bases outside the gene matches: 12. For the CDR3, the DNA is TGTGCCAGCAGCAAAGGTTACGAGACAGGGACCTACGAGCAGTACTTC. Translated, it gives CASSKGYETGTYEQYF.

V is TRBV29-1 and J is TRBJ1-2; the D is unclear. Germline CDR1 and CDR2: SQVTM and ANQGSEA. This CDR3 has 11 residues. For the CDR3, the DNA is TGCAGTGTGACCTTTAACTATGGCTACACCTTC. Its translation is CSVTFNYGYTF.

This chain joins TRBV4-1 and TRBJ2-1; 8 bases are shared with TRBD2. Germline V gene lookup returns CDR1 MGHRA and CDR2 YSYEKL. After removal of 4 bases from V and 2 bases from J, the junction contained 4 bases not matched to a gene. The CDR3 has 15 amino acids. Written as DNA, the CDR3 is TGCGCCAGCAGCCTCAGCGGGAGTACCTACAATGAGCAGTTCTTC. The encoded protein is CASSLSGSTYNEQFF.

V usage is TRBV6-5 and J usage is TRBJ1-6; the D gene is possibly TRBD1 (5 bases). The germline V and J ends were trimmed by 3 bases and 7 bases, with 16 bases remaining between them. The V gene's germline CDR1 is MNHEY and CDR2 SVGAGI. The CDR3 length is 16 residues. The CDR3, as DNA: TGTGCCAGCAGTTATGGGACTCCAGCCCAGAATTCACCCCTCCACTTT. Translation: CASSYGTPAQNSPLHF.

In this sample, this clonotype turned up many times. This chain uses TRBV5-1 with TRBJ2-2, with D possibly matching TRBD2 (5 bases). V was pared by 6 bases and J by 0 bases, with 15 bases between. This CDR3 contains 16 residues. Germline-derived CDR1 and CDR2 are SGHRS and YFSETQ. The CDR3 here is CASKALGRANTGELFF. DNA for the CDR3: TGCGCCAGCAAAGCTTTAGGGAGAGCGAACACCGGGGAGCTGTTTTTT.